These 14 T cell receptor beta chains were all obtained from the same sample, sequenced in a study of T cell responses to AZD1222 COVID-19 vaccine. Generated by immunoSEQ multiplex PCR, the TCRdb table keeps only in-frame clones and is missing some. This table has around 180,000 clones, 80% to 90% appearing once. The sample was peripheral blood, taken on day 0 of AZD1222 vaccination. Source of these receptors: an adult in good health.

This rearrangement joins TRBV15 to TRBJ2-4; D tentatively reads TRBD1 or TRBD2 (5 bases each). Trimming removed 5 bases at V and 6 bases at J, with 11 bases between. Germline CDR1 reads LNHNV; CDR2 reads YYDKDF (reference sequence). CDR3 size: 13 residues. CDR3 amino acids: CATSAGAGNIQYF. As DNA, the CDR3 is TGTGCCACCAGCGCCGGGGCTGGAAACATTCAGTACTTC. Using reference TRBV15 and TRBJ2-4 for the parts outside the CDR3, the full variable domain is DAMVIQNPRYQVTQFGKPVTLSCSQTLNHNVMYWYQQKSSQAPKLLFHYYDKDFNNEADTPDNFQSRRPNTSFCFLDIRSPGLGDTAMYLCATSAGAGNIQYFGAGTRLSVL.

The chain combines TRBV5-5 with TRBJ1-3; 8 bases are a match to TRBD1. CDR3 length: 15 residues. Germline V lookup: CDR1 SGHKS, CDR2 YYEKEE (reference sequence). J lost 3 bases, V lost 0 bases, and 2 bases had no gene match. CDR3 sequence: CASSLDRGFGNTIYF. The CDR3 nucleotides are TGTGCCAGCAGCTTGGACAGGGGGTTTGGAAACACCATATATTTT. Looking up the rest from reference TRBV5-5 and TRBJ1-3 gives the full variable domain: DAGVTQSPTHLIKTRGQQVTLRCSPISGHKSVSWYQQVLGQGPQFIFQYYEKEERGRGNFPDRFSARQFPNYSSELNVNALLLGDSALYLCASSLDRGFGNTIYFGEGSWLTVV.

The CDR3 spells CASSQGLAGGEDTQYF. The CDR3 DNA sequence: TGTGCCAGCAGCCAGGGACTAGCGGGGGGCGAAGATACGCAGTATTTT. V and J are TRBV9 and TRBJ2-3, with TRBD2 identical over 15 bases. The V and J ends lost 4 bases and 5 bases, in that order; junction bases with no gene match: 5. The CDR3 sequence is 16 residues long. Germline loops: CDR1 SGDLS, CDR2 YYNGEE.

The chain links TRBV19 to TRBJ2-5, with D unclear. The length of the CDR3 is 13 residues. V lost 3 bases and J 5 bases, leaving 10 bases between the germline ends. Germline lookup yields CDR1 LNHDA and CDR2 SQIVND (reference sequence). CDR3 amino acids: CASSITGRETQYF. CDR3 sequence (DNA): TGTGCCAGTAGTATTACCGGGCGGGAGACCCAGTACTTC.

This rearrangement joins TRBV6-5 to TRBJ1-1, with D unclear. CDR1 is MNHEY, CDR2 SVGAGI, per germline. Trimming removed 5 bases at V and 0 bases at J, with 10 bases between. The CDR3 has 14 residues. The CDR3 DNA reads as TGTGCCAGCAGTCGCCGGGAAGTGAACACTGAAGCTTTCTTT. Its protein is CASSRREVNTEAFF.

The chain carries TRBV5-1 and TRBJ1-6; 9 positions match TRBD1. The V segment lost 1 base and the J segment 8 bases; nucleotides outside the gene matches: 4. The CDR3 length is 15 residues. Germline V gene data show CDR1 as SGHRS and CDR2 as YFSETQ. Here the CDR3 DNA reads TGCGCCAGCAGCTTGAACAGGGGGCGTGATTCACCCCTCCACTTT. This gives the protein CASSLNRGRDSPLHF.

The chain is built from TRBV19 and TRBJ2-5, with 9 bases matching TRBD2. The J segment lost 7 bases and the V segment lost 6 bases, leaving 15 bases of the junction unmatched. The germline CDR1 and CDR2 sequences are LNHDA and SQIVND (reference sequence). CDR3 length: 16 amino acids. CDR3 nucleotide sequence: TGTGCCAGTAGCACTCAGGGACTAGCCCGCGGGGGGACCCAGTACTTC. Amino acids: CASSTQGLARGGTQYF.

The V and J genes are TRBV7-2 and TRBJ1-2; D uncertain. The V end lost 0 bases, the J end lost 6 bases, and 8 bases lay between the germline ends. The CDR3 is made up of 13 amino acids. The germline V gene encodes CDR1 SGHTA and CDR2 FQGNSA. CDR3: CASSLAYGNGYTF. In nucleotides, the CDR3 is TGTGCCAGCAGCTTAGCGTATGGGAATGGCTACACCTTC.

The chain employs TRBV2 and TRBJ1-5; D not resolved. V lost 3 bases, J lost 6 bases, and 15 bases lay in between. Germline CDR1 reads SNHLY; CDR2 reads FYNNEI. The CDR3 covers 15 residues. CDR3: CASSDGSGFSQPQHF. CDR3 DNA: TGTGCCAGCAGTGATGGGTCGGGGTTTAGTCAGCCCCAGCATTTT. The full variable domain, its missing parts supplied by reference TRBV2 and TRBJ1-5, is EPEVTQTPSHQVTQMGQEVILRCVPISNHLYFYWYRQILGQKVEFLVSFYNNEISEKSEIFDDQFSVERPDGSNFTLKIRSTKLEDSAMYFCASSDGSGFSQPQHFGDGTRLSIL.

The genes are TRBV29-1 and TRBJ1-2; D is uncertain. V lost 4 bases to trimming and J lost 6 bases, with 18 bases between them. CDR3 length: 14 amino acids. Germline V lookup: CDR1 SQVTM, CDR2 ANQGSEA. CDR3 protein: CSVGTGIIDHGYTF. In DNA, the CDR3 is TGCAGCGTTGGAACGGGTATAATAGATCATGGCTACACCTTC.

The chain couples TRBV4-2 to TRBJ2-3; TRBD2 aligns across 11 bases. The CDR3 consists of 16 residues. Germline-derived CDR1 and CDR2 are LGHNA and YNFKEQ. V shed 0 bases, J shed 3 bases, and the junction held 2 bases outside the gene matches. The CDR3 nucleotides read TGTGCCAGCAGCCAAGATAGCGGGAGGGCTACAGATACGCAGTATTTT. Translated, it gives CASSQDSGRATDTQYF.

V is TRBV6-2 or TRBV6-3 and J is TRBJ1-5, with 7 bases lining up with TRBD1. The CDR3 is made up of 14 amino acids. V shed 5 bases, J shed 7 bases, and the junction held 8 bases outside the gene matches. The germline V gene encodes CDR1 MNHEY and CDR2 SVGEGT. The CDR3, as DNA: TGTGCCAGCAGTCGGACAGGAGGGAGCCAGCCCCAGCATTTT. Its translation is CASSRTGGSQPQHF.

The genes are TRBV15 and TRBJ2-5; 8 positions agree with TRBD2. Losses at the gene ends were 0 bases for V and 5 bases for J; bases not matched to a gene: 5. Germline V gene lookup returns CDR1 LNHNV and CDR2 YYDKDF (reference sequence). CDR3 length equals 15 residues. The DNA for the CDR3 is TGTGCCACCAGCAGAGAAGCGGGGGCTGCGGAGACCCAGTACTTC. Its protein is CATSREAGAAETQYF. The variable domain in full, completed from reference TRBV15 and TRBJ2-5, reads DAMVIQNPRYQVTQFGKPVTLSCSQTLNHNVMYWYQQKSSQAPKLLFHYYDKDFNNEADTPDNFQSRRPNTSFCFLDIRSPGLGDTAMYLCATSREAGAAETQYFGPGTRLLVL.

The chain couples TRBV24-1 to TRBJ1-1, with a tentative D call TRBD1 (5 bases). V gave up 9 bases and J gave up 7 bases, with 20 bases separating them. CDR3 length equals 14 residues. CDR1 is KGHDR, CDR2 SFDVKD, per germline. CDR3 loop: CATSGLGDEHEAFF. CDR3 DNA sequence: TGTGCCACCTCAGGACTAGGGGACGAACATGAAGCTTTCTTT.